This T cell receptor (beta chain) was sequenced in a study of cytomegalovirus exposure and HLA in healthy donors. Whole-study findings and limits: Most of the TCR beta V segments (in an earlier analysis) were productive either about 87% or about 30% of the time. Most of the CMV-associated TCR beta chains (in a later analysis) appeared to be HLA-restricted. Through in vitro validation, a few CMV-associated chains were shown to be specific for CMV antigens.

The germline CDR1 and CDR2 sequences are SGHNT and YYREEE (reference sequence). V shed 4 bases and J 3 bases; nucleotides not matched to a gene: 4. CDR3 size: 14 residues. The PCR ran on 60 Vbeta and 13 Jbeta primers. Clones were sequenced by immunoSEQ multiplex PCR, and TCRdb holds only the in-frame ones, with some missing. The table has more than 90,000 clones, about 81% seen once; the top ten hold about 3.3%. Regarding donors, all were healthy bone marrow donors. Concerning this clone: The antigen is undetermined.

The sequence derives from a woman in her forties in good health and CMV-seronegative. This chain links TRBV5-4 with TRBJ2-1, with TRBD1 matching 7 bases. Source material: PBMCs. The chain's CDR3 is CASSVGTDYNEQFF. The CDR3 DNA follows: TGTGCCAGCAGCGTCGGGACAGACTACAATGAGCAGTTCTTC.